One and the same sample provided the 18 T cell receptor beta chains below, sequenced in a study of T cell responses to AZD1222 COVID-19 vaccine (dated by TCRdb to about 2021). The library was produced with the immunoSEQ multiplex PCR assay. This immuneACCESS table, as held by TCRdb, lists in-frame sequences with V and J called but not all clones. Of the missing ones, under half trace to an unresolved V gene in checked studies; the others have no known cause. The sample records more than 150,000 clones, 90% to 95% of which are singletons. The ten largest clones capture approximately 1.4% of the sample. This specimen's time point label, per the study, means: about 28 days (+/-7) after the second vaccine dose. Sequenced here: peripheral blood, sampled 28 days after the second AZD1222 dose. The origin of the receptors is an adult who received the AZD1222 COVID-19 vaccine.

The rearrangement joins TRBV5-1 to TRBJ2-2, with 9 positions matching TRBD2. With 7 bases clipped from V and 7 bases from J, the junction kept 14 bases outside the gene matches. Germline V gene lookup returns CDR1 SGHRS and CDR2 YFSETQ. This CDR3 is 16 amino acids long. The CDR3 DNA is TGCGCCAGCTGCGTAGGGTTAGCGGGAGCGCACGGGGAGCTGTTTTTT. Protein: CASCVGLAGAHGELFF.

The V call is TRBV5-1, the J call TRBJ1-4; D is ambiguous. Between the trimmed V and J ends, which lost 3 bases and 4 bases, there was a span of 10 bases. Germline V gives CDR1 SGHRS, CDR2 YFSETQ. The CDR3 has 14 residues. DNA for the CDR3: TGCGCCAGCAGCTCTTGGCAGCTTAATGAAAAACTGTTTTTT. Its translation: CASSSWQLNEKLFF.

This chain uses TRBV27 with TRBJ1-2; TRBD1 matches 7 bases. Trimming took 4 bases from V and 5 from J; bases not matched to a gene: 7. The CDR3 runs to 14 residues. CDR1 and CDR2 (germline): MNHEY, SMNVEV (reference sequence). CDR3 loop: CASSSGQASYGYTF. CDR3 nucleotides: TGTGCCAGCAGTTCCGGACAGGCGTCTTATGGCTACACCTTC.

This rearrangement joins TRBV7-9 to TRBJ2-7, with 8 bases lining up with TRBD1. CDR1 SEHNR and CDR2 FQNEAQ come from the germline V gene (reference sequence). This CDR3 region has 14 residues. V lost 1 base to trimming and J lost 13 bases; unmatched junction nucleotides: 12. CDR3 protein: CASSLGLSRGQIYF. For the CDR3, the DNA is TGTGCCAGCAGCTTAGGTCTATCCAGGGGGCAAATTTACTTC.

The chain has TRBV5-1 and TRBJ2-2; TRBD1 matches at 8 bases. The CDR3 contains 15 residues. Per germline, CDR1 SGHRS and CDR2 YFSETQ. V was pared by 4 bases and J by 5 bases, with 7 bases of the junction left unmatched. CDR3 sequence (DNA): TGCGCCAGCAGCCGGCCGGACAGGGAAACCGGGGAGCTGTTTTTT. It codes for CASSRPDRETGELFF.

The chain couples TRBV12-3 or TRBV12-4 to TRBJ1-1, with D possibly TRBD1 on 6 matching bases. The CDR3 spans 12 residues. Between the trimmed V and J ends, which lost 7 bases and 3 bases, there was a span of 9 bases. The DNA of the CDR3 is TGTGCCAGCACGCAGGGGTACACTGAAGCTTTCTTT. Residues: CASTQGYTEAFF.

The gene calls are TRBV7-8 and TRBJ1-4, with D possibly TRBD1 on 6 matching bases. Trimming took 5 bases from V and 3 from J, leaving 16 bases between them. This CDR3 is 16 amino acids long. The germline V gene has CDR1 SGHVS and CDR2 FQNEAQ. CDR3 sequence (DNA): TGTGCCAGCAGCCCGGGGGGCAGATATTCTAATGAAAAACTGTTTTTT. Its protein is CASSPGGRYSNEKLFF.

The V and J genes are TRBV9 and TRBJ2-3; D perhaps matches TRBD2 (6 bases). The germline gives CDR1 SGDLS, CDR2 YYNGEE. The CDR3 consists of 14 residues. Between the trimmed V and J ends, which lost 4 bases and 5 bases, there was a span of 14 bases. The CDR3 region has the DNA TGTGCCAGCAGCCCCGGCGGGGTCAAAGATACGCAGTATTTT. Its translation is CASSPGGVKDTQYF.

This clone was detected a few times. The genes are TRBV4-1 and TRBJ2-6; tentative D call: TRBD1 (6 bases). Germline lookup yields CDR1 MGHRA and CDR2 YSYEKL. There are 21 residues in the CDR3. V was cut by 0 bases and J by 0 bases, with 21 bases left in between. The DNA of the CDR3 is TGCGCCAGCAGCCAAGATAGGCGCAGGGGATCTCCCAACTCTGGGGCCAACGTCCTGACTTTC. It encodes CASSQDRRRGSPNSGANVLTF.

The sample holds a few counts of this clone. This same CDR3 is encoded by further DNA sequences in the sample. The chain employs TRBV9 and TRBJ2-3, with no clear D. Germline V gene sequence: CDR1 SGDLS, CDR2 YYNGEE. Between the trimmed V and J ends, which lost 0 bases and 5 bases, there was a span of 4 bases. The CDR3 has 12 amino acids. CDR3 in DNA: TGTGCCAGCAGCGTAGATAGAGATACGCAGTATTTT. Its translation is CASSVDRDTQYF. Combining the CDR3 with reference TRBV9 and TRBJ2-3 gives the whole variable domain DSGVTQTPKHLITATGQRVTLRCSPRSGDLSVYWYQQSLDQGLQFLIQYYNGEERAKGNILERFSAQQFPDLHSELNLSSLELGDSALYFCASSVDRDTQYFGPGTRLTVL.

The chain couples TRBV7-2 to TRBJ2-3, with D perhaps assigned TRBD1 or TRBD2 (5 bases each). This CDR3 region has 15 residues. Trimming shortened V by 4 bases and J by 2 bases, and 13 bases separated the two germline ends. From germline, CDR1 is SGHTA and CDR2 FQGNSA. The CDR3 spells CASSWRGANTDTQYF. The CDR3 bases are TGTGCCAGCAGCTGGCGAGGGGCGAACACAGATACGCAGTATTTT.

V and J are TRBV11-1 and TRBJ2-3, with 14 bases lining up with TRBD2. This CDR3 has 16 residues. Germline V CDR1 and CDR2: SGHAT, FQDESV (reference sequence). Trimming removed 4 bases from V and 6 bases from J; junction bases left unmatched: 6. The CDR3 loop reads CASSSTSGRAADTQYF. In nucleotides, the CDR3 is TGTGCCAGCAGCTCGACTAGCGGGAGGGCCGCCGATACGCAGTATTTT.

The genes are TRBV7-8 and TRBJ2-7, with 7 bases aligning to TRBD1. Germline trimming cut 10 bases from V and 4 bases from J; bases unmatched to any gene: 7. Germline loops: CDR1 SGHVS, CDR2 FQNEAQ. The CDR3 extends over 12 amino acids. CDR3 amino acids: CATKRDSYEQYF. The CDR3, as DNA: TGTGCCACCAAAAGGGACAGTTACGAGCAGTACTTC.

V is TRBV7-9 and J is TRBJ2-3; D is ambiguous. V was cut by 0 bases and J by 2 bases, with 9 bases left in between. The CDR3 has 15 residues. The germline CDR1 and CDR2 sequences are SEHNR and FQNEAQ (reference sequence). The DNA for the CDR3 is TGTGCCAGCAGCTTAGCAGGCGTACTCACAGATACGCAGTATTTT. This translates into CASSLAGVLTDTQYF.

This clone was seen a single time. The genes are TRBV11-2 and TRBJ1-6; 8 nucleotides agree with TRBD1. This CDR3 has 14 amino acids. The trim removed 5 bases at V and 9 bases at J, leaving 6 bases unmatched. The germline V gene has CDR1 SGHAT and CDR2 FQNNGV. CDR3: CASSPSGGSSPLHF. CDR3 DNA sequence: TGTGCCAGCAGCCCTTCAGGGGGCAGTTCACCCCTCCACTTT. The whole variable domain, remainder taken from reference TRBV11-2 and TRBJ1-6, is EAGVAQSPRYKIIEKRQSVAFWCNPISGHATLYWYQQILGQGPKLLIQFQNNGVVDDSQLPKDRFSAERLKGVDSTLKIQPAKLEDSAVYLCASSPSGGSSPLHFGNGTRLTVT.

The V and J genes are TRBV7-9 and TRBJ1-2, with a possible D match to TRBD1 (5 bases). The CDR3 consists of 12 residues. V was pared by 5 bases and J by 7 bases, with 11 bases between. Germline loops: CDR1 SEHNR, CDR2 FQNEAQ (reference sequence). The CDR3 protein is CASSPTRGGYTF. CDR3 sequence (DNA): TGTGCCAGCAGCCCGACAAGGGGTGGCTACACCTTC. Based on the CDR3 plus reference TRBV7-9 and TRBJ1-2, the full variable domain is DTGVSQNPRHKITKRGQNVTFRCDPISEHNRLYWYRQTLGQGPEFLTYFQNEAQLEKSRLLSDRFSAERPKGSFSTLEIQRTEQGDSAMYLCASSPTRGGYTFGSGTRLTVV.

V usage is TRBV30 and J usage is TRBJ1-5; D may be TRBD1 (5 bases). The CDR3 sequence is 11 residues long. CDR1 and CDR2 from the germline V gene are GTSNPN and SVGIG (reference sequence). Trimming removed 5 bases at V and 7 bases at J, with 9 bases between. The CDR3 reads CAWGARQPQHF. In DNA form, the CDR3 reads TGTGCCTGGGGGGCAAGGCAGCCCCAGCATTTT.

The genes are TRBV14 and TRBJ1-2; D unresolved. Germline V lookup: CDR1 SGHDN, CDR2 FVKESK. Between the trimmed V and J ends, which lost 4 bases and 2 bases, there was a span of 8 bases. The CDR3 is 13 amino acids. For the CDR3, the DNA is TGTGCCAGCAGCCGCGGGTGGAACTATGGCTACACCTTC. It is translated as CASSRGWNYGYTF.